The present T cell receptor beta chain was sequenced within a study of OX40 agonist ivuxolimab in advanced cancers. Assay: immunoSEQ multiplex PCR; the TCRdb copy retains only in-frame clones and omits some. The sample gives approximately 76,000 clones, 88% of which show up once; less than 0.9% is in the top ten. Trimming left V 1 base short and J 0 bases short, with 0 bases between. The V gene's germline CDR1 is SEHNR and CDR2 FQNEAQ (reference sequence). The length of the CDR3 is 12 residues. J is TRBJ1-1 and V is TRBV7-9, with D unclear. The sequence was obtained from an adult with an advanced solid tumor such as melanoma, head and neck, liver or kidney cancer. Sequences were derived from CD4+ or CD8+ T cells sorted from blood, sampled in a trial of the OX40 agonist ivuxolimab. CDR3 protein: CASSLVNTEAFF. In DNA form, the CDR3 reads TGTGCCAGCAGCTTAGTGAACACTGAAGCTTTCTTT.